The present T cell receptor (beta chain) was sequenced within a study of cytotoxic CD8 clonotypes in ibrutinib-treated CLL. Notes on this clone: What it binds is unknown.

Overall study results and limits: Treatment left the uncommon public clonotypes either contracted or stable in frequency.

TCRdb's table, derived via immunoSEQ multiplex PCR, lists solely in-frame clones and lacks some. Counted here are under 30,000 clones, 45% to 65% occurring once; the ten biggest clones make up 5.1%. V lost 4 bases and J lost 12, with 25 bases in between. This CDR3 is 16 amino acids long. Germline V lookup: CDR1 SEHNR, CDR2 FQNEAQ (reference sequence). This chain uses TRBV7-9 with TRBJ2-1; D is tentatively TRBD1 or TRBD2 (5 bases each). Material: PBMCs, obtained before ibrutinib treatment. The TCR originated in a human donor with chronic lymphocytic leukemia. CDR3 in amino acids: CASSSLARGLNIGQFF. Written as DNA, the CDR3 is TGTGCCAGCAGCTCTCTGGCGAGGGGCCTGAACATAGGGCAGTTCTTC.